This T cell receptor beta chain emerged from a study of lymphopenia after photon versus proton radiotherapy. General study findings and limits: Proton therapy kept repertoires fairly stable, unlike photons, which gained effector/memory cells.

Turning to this clone: Its antigen is still unknown.

The assay was immunoSEQ multiplex PCR, and TCRdb's table has in-frame clones only and misses some. Of roughly 67,000 clones in the sample, approximately 91% were seen once. This CDR3 comprises 16 residues. Germline V CDR1 and CDR2: SGHTA, FQGTGA. Trimming left V 5 bases short and J 4 bases short, with 19 bases between. This receptor was taken from a woman in her sixties or seventies with pancreatic cancer. Here the sequenced sample was peripheral blood, taken from a patient treated with photon-based radiotherapy. The V gene is TRBV7-3, the J gene TRBJ2-3, with D perhaps matching TRBD1 (5 bases). The CDR3 is CASSPRQSVYPDTQYF. DNA for the CDR3: TGTGCCAGCAGCCCAAGACAGAGCGTATATCCAGATACGCAGTATTTT.